Below are 3 T cell receptor beta chains sequenced from a single sample in a study of regulatory T cells in long-lasting Graves disease. Described time point: newly diagnosed GD, antithyroid drugs for less than 3 months. PBMCs provided the RNA from which the TCR library was made. The authors built TCR beta libraries using iRepertoire HTBI primers and Arm-PCR of CDR3 regions. MiXCR was run by TCRdb on the multiplex PCR reads, yielding one entry per CDR3 protein. The sample holds roughly 610,000 distinct CDR3 sequences; 16% are singletons and the top ten take more than 15%. These data were also reused for a study on T cells in Graves' hyperthyroidism and ophthalmopathy.

The sample was peripheral blood mononuclear cells (PBMCs), taken at new diagnosis, from a patient treated with antithyroid drugs. The receptors come from a woman under 40 with Graves disease.

This chain links TRBV2 with TRBJ2-1, with 8 bases lining up with TRBD2. There are 14 residues in the CDR3. With 5 bases clipped from V and 8 bases from J, the junction kept 8 bases outside the gene matches. In germline, CDR1 is SNHLY, CDR2 FYNNEI. As DNA, the CDR3 is TGTGCCAGCAGTAGGTCTAGCGGGCGGGATGAGCAGTTCTTC. Its protein product is CASSRSSGRDEQFF.

The chain recombines TRBV19 with TRBJ1-5; 8 positions match TRBD1. Germline V gene sequence: CDR1 LNHDA, CDR2 SQIVND (reference sequence). This CDR3 contains 14 residues. Unmatched junction bases numbered 9, after V lost 4 bases and J lost 10 bases. CDR3 nucleotide sequence: TGTGCCAGTAGTAGTACCGGGACAGGTCTACCCCAGCATTTT. It is translated as CASSSTGTGLPQHF.

This clonotype was seen ten or more times. The rearrangement uses TRBV28 and TRBJ1-1; tentatively, D is TRBD1 (6 bases). The CDR3 is made up of 14 amino acids. The ends were cut back, 6 bases at V and 0 bases at J, with 11 bases in the middle. Germline CDR1 MDHEN, CDR2 SYDVKM. CDR3 DNA: TGTGCCAGCAGGGTACAGGGAGTGAACACTGAAGCTTTCTTT. It codes for CASRVQGVNTEAFF.